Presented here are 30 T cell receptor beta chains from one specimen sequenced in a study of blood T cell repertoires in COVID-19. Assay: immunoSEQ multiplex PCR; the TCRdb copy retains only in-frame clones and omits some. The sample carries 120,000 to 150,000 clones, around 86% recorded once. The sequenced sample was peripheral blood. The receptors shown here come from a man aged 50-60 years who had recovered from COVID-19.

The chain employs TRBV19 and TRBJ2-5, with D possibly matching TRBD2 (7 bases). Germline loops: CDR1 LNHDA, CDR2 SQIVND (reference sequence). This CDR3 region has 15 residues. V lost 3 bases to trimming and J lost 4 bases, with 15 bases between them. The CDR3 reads CASSMGLRGAETQYF. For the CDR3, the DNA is TGTGCCAGTAGTATGGGACTTCGGGGGGCAGAGACCCAGTACTTC.

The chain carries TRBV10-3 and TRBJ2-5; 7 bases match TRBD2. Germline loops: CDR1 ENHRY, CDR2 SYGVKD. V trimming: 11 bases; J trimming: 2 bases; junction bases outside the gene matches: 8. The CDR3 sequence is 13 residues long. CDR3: CAVSGTTQETQYF. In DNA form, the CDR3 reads TGTGCCGTTTCCGGGACTACACAAGAGACCCAGTACTTC.

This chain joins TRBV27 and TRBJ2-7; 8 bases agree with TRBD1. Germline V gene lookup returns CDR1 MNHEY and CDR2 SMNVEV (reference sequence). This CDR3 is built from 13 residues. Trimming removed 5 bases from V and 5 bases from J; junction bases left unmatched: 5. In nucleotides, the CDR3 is TGTGCCAGCAGTCCGACAGGGGTCCACGAGCAGTACTTC. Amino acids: CASSPTGVHEQYF.

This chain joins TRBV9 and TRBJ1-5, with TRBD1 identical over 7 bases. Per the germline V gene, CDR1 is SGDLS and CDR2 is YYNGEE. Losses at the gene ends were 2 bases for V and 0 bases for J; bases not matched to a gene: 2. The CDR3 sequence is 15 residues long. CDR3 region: CASSVTGNSNQPQHF. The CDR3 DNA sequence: TGTGCCAGCAGCGTGACAGGGAATAGCAATCAGCCCCAGCATTTT.

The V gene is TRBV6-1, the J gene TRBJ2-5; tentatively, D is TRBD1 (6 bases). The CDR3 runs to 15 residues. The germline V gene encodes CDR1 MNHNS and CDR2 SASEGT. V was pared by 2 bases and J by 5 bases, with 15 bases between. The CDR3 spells CASSEYEGDEETQYF. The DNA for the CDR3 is TGTGCCAGCAGTGAATATGAGGGGGATGAGGAGACCCAGTACTTC.

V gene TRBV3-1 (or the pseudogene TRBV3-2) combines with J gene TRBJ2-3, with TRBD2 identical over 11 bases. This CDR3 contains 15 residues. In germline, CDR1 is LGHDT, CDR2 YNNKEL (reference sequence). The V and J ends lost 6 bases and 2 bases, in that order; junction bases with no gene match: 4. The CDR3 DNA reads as TGTGCCAGCAGTCCTAGCGGGAGGAACACAGATACGCAGTATTTT. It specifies CASSPSGRNTDTQYF.

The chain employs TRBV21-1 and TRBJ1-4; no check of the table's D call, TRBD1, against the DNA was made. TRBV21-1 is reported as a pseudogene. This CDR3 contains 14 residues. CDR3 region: CASSSRTGVEKLFF. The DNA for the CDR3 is TGTGCCAGCAGCAGCCGGACAGGGGTTGAAAAACTGTTTTTT.

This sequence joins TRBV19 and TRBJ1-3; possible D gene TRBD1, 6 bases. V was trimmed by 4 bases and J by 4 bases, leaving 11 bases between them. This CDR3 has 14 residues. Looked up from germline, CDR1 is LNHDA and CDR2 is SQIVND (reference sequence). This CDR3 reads CASSNRVAGNTIYF. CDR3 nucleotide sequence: TGTGCCAGTAGTAACAGGGTGGCCGGAAACACCATATATTTT.

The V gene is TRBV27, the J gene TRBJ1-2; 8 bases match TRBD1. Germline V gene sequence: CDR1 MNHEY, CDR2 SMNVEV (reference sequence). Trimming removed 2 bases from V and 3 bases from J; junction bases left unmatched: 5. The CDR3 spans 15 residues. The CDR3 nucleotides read TGTGCCAGCAGTTTAACGCAGGGGGCTTACTATGGCTACACCTTC. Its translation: CASSLTQGAYYGYTF.

The CDR3 DNA sequence: TGTGCCAGCAGTCCCCTGGGACTCGCCTACGAGCAGTACTTC. Protein: CASSPLGLAYEQYF. The chain uses TRBV6-2 or TRBV6-3 and TRBJ2-7, with a tentative D call TRBD2 (6 bases). The CDR3 length is 14 residues. Trimming removed 5 bases from V and 2 bases from J, with 13 bases in between. Germline V lookup: CDR1 MNHEY, CDR2 SVGEGT.

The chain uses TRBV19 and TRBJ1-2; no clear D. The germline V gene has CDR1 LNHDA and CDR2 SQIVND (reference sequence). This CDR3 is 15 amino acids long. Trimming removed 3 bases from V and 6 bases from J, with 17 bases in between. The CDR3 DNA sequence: TGTGCCAGTAGTATTCAAACCGGGAGCGGGGATGGCTACACCTTC. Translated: CASSIQTGSGDGYTF.

As DNA, the CDR3 is TGTGCCACCCAGAGGGGAGGAAGCTCCTACAATGAGCAGTTCTTC. Translation: CATQRGGSSYNEQFF. The chain recombines TRBV6-5 with TRBJ2-1; D perhaps matches TRBD2 (6 bases). The CDR3 length is 15 residues. Trimming removed 10 bases at V and 0 bases at J, with 16 bases between. The germline gives CDR1 MNHEY, CDR2 SVGAGI.

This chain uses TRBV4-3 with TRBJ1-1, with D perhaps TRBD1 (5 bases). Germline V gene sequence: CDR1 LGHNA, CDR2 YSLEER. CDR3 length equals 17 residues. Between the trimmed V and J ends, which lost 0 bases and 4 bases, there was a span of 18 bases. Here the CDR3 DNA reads TGCGCCAGCAGCCAAGACAGGAACCAGGGAAGTCCCACTGAAGCTTTCTTT. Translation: CASSQDRNQGSPTEAFF.

The CDR3 DNA reads TGTGCCAGCAGCTTACGACCCCCACGGAGCTCCTACAATGAGCAGTTCTTC. This sequence encodes CASSLRPPRSSYNEQFF. V gene TRBV11-3 combines with J gene TRBJ2-1, with unresolved D. The CDR3 sequence is 17 residues long. The V gene lost 2 bases and the J gene lost 0 bases, with 14 bases spanning the gap. Germline V gene lookup returns CDR1 SGHNT and CDR2 YENEEA. The variable domain in full, with the rest retrieved from reference TRBV11-3 and TRBJ2-1, is EAGVVQSPRYKIIEKKQPVAFWCNPISGHNTLYWYLQNLGQGPELLIRYENEEAVDDSQLPKDRFSAERLKGVDSTLKIQPAELGDSAVYLCASSLRPPRSSYNEQFFGPGTRLTVL.

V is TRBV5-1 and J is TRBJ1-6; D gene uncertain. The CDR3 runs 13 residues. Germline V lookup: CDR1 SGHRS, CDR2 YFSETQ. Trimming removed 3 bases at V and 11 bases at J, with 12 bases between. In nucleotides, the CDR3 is TGCGCCAGCAGCTGGAGGGAGATGGCACCCCTCCACTTT. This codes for CASSWREMAPLHF. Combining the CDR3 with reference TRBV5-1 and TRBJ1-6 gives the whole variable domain KAGVTQTPRYLIKTRGQQVTLSCSPISGHRSVSWYQQTPGQGLQFLFEYFSETQRNKGNFPGRFSGRQFSNSRSEMNVSTLELGDSALYLCASSWREMAPLHFGNGTRLTVT.

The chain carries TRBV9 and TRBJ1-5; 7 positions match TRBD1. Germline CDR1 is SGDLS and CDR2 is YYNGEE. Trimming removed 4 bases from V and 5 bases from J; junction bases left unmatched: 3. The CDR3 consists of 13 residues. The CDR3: CASSSQGDQPQHF. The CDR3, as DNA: TGTGCCAGCAGCAGTCAGGGGGATCAGCCCCAGCATTTT.

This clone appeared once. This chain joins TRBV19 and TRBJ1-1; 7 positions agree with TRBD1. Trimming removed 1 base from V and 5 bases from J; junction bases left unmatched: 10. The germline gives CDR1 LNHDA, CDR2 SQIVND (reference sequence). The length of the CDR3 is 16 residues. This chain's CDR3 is CASSIGGHRGGTEAFF. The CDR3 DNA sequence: TGTGCCAGTAGTATAGGTGGTCACAGGGGTGGTACTGAAGCTTTCTTT.

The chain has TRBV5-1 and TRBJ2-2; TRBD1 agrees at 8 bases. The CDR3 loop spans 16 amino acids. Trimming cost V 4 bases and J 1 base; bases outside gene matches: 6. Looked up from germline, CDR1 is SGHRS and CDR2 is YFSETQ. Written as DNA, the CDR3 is TGCGCCAGCAGCCCAAGGACAGGGAGGAACACCGGGGAGCTGTTTTTT. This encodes CASSPRTGRNTGELFF.

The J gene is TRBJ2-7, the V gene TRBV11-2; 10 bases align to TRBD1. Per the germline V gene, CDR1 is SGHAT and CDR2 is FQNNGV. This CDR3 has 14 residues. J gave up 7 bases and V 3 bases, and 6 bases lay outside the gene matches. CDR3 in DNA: TGTGCCAGCAGCTTTGGGACAGGGGTGGTGGAGCAGTACTTC. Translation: CASSFGTGVVEQYF.

The CDR3 reads CASRSTGSAFGTQYF. CDR3 nucleotides: TGCGCCAGCAGATCCACGGGGTCCGCATTTGGTACGCAGTATTTT. The genes are TRBV5-1 and TRBJ2-3; D is possibly TRBD2 (5 bases). The germline V gene has CDR1 SGHRS and CDR2 YFSETQ. CDR3 size: 15 residues. V lost 5 bases and J lost 8, with 21 bases in between.

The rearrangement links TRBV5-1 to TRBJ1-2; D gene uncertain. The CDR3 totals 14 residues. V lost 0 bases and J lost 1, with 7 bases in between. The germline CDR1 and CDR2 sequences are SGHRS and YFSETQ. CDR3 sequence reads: CASSLVQNNYGYTF. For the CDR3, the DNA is TGCGCCAGCAGCTTGGTACAGAATAACTATGGCTACACCTTC.

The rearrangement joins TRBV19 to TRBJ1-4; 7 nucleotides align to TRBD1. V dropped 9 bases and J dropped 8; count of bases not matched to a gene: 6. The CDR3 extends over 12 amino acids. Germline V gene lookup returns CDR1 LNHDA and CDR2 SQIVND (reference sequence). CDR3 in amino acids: CASRDSLEKLFF. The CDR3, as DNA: TGTGCCAGCCGGGACAGCCTAGAAAAACTGTTTTTT.

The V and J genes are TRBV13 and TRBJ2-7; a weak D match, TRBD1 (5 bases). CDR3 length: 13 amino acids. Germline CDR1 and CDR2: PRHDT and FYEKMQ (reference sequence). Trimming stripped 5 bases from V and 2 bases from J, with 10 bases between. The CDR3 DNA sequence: TGTGCCAGCAGCGACAGACAAACCTACGAGCAGTACTTC. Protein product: CASSDRQTYEQYF.

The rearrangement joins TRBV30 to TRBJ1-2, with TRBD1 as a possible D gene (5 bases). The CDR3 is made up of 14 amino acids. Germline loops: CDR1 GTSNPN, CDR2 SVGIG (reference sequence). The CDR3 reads CAGPQTAIPDGYTF. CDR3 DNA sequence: TGTGCAGGCCCCCAGACAGCAATTCCGGACGGCTACACCTTC.

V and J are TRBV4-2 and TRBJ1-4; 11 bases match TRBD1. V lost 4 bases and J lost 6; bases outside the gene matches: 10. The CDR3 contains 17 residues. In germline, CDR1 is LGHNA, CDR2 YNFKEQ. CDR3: CASSPRAPGQGDEKLFF. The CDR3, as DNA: TGTGCCAGCAGCCCCCGGGCCCCGGGACAGGGGGATGAAAAACTGTTTTTT.

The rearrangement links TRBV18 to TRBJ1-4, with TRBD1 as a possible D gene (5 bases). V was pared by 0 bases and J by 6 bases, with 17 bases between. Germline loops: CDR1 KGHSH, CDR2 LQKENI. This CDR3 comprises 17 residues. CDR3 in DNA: TGTGCCAGCTCACCACCGACTGGAGAAACAGGTTATGAAAAACTGTTTTTT. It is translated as CASSPPTGETGYEKLFF.

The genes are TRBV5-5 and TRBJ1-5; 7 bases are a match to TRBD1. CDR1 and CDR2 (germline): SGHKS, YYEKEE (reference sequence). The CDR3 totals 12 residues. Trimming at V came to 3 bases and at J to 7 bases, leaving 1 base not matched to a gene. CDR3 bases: TGTGCCAGCAGCTCGGGACAGCAGCCCCAGCATTTT. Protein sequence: CASSSGQQPQHF.

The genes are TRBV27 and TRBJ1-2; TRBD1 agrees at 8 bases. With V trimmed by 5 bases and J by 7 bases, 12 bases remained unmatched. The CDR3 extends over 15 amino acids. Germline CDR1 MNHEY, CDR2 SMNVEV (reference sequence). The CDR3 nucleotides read TGTGCCAGCAGTCCCAGATTAACCGGACAGGGTGGCTACACCTTC. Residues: CASSPRLTGQGGYTF.

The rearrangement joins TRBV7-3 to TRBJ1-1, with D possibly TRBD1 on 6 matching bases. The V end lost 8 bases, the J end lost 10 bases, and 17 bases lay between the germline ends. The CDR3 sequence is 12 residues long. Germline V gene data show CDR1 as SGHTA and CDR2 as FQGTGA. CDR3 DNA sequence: TGTGCCAGCGGACCACACAGGGTCCCAGCTTTCTTT. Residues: CASGPHRVPAFF. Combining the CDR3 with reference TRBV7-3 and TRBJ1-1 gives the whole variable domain GAGVSQTPSNKVTEKGKYVELRCDPISGHTALYWYRQSLGQGPEFLIYFQGTGAADDSGLPNDRFFAVRPEGSVSTLKIQRTERGDSAVYLCASGPHRVPAFFGQGTRLTVV.

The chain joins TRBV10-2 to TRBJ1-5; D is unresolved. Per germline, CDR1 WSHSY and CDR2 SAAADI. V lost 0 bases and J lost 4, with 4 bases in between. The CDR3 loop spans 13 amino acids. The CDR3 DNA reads TGCGCCAGCAGTGAGTCGAGGAATCAGCCCCAGCATTTT. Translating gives CASSESRNQPQHF.